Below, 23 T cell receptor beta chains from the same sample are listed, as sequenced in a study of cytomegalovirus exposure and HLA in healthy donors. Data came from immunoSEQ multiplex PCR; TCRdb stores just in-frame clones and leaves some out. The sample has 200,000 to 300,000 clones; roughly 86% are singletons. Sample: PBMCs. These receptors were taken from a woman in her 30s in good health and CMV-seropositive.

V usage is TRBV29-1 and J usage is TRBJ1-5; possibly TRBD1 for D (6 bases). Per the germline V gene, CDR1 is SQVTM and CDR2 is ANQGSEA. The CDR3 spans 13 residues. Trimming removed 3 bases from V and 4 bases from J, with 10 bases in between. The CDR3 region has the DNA TGCAGCGTTGAGGTTACAGGGAATCAGCCCCAGCATTTT. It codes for CSVEVTGNQPQHF.

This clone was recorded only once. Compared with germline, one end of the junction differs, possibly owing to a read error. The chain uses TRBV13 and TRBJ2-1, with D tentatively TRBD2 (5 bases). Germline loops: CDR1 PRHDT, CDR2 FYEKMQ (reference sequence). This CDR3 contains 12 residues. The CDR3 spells CASSQGRAPEIF. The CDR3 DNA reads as TGTGCCAGCAGCCAAGGGCGGGCTCCCGAAATCTTC.

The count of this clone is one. The CDR3: CASSMGARQPQHF. DNA of the CDR3: TGTGCCAGCAGTATGGGGGCTCGGCAGCCCCAGCATTTT. This rearrangement joins TRBV6-1 to TRBJ1-5; possibly TRBD1 for D (6 bases). The CDR3 contains 13 residues. Trimming removed 5 bases from V and 7 bases from J, with 12 bases in between. Germline CDR1 and CDR2: MNHNS and SASEGT.

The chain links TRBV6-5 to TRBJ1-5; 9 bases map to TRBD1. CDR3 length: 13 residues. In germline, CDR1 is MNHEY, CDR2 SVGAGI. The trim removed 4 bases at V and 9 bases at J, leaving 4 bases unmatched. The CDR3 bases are TGTGCCAGCAGTTCTGACAGGGGGGTGCCCCAGCATTTT. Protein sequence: CASSSDRGVPQHF.

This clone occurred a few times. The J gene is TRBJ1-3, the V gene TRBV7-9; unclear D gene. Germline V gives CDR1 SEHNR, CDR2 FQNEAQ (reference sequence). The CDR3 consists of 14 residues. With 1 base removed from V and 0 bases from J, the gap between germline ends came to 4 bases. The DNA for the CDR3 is TGTGCCAGCAGCTTAGGAGTCTCTGGAAACACCATATATTTT. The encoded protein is CASSLGVSGNTIYF.

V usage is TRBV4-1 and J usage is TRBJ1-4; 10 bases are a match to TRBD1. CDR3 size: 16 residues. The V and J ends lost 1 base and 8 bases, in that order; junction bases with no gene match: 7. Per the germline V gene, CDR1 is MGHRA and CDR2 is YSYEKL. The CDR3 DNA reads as TGCGCCAGCAGCCAAGGGAGAGAGGGACAGGGGGAAAAACTGTTTTTT. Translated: CASSQGREGQGEKLFF.

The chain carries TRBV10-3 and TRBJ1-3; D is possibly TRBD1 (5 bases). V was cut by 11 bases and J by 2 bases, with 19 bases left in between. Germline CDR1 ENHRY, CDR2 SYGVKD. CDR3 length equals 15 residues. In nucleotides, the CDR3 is TGTGCCTCCGGCAGGGATCCGGGGGCTGGAAACACCATATATTTT. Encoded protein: CASGRDPGAGNTIYF.

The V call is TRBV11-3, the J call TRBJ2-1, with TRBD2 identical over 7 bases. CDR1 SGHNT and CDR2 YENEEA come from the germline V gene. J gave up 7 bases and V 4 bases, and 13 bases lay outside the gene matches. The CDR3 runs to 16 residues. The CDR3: CASSWGGTAGENEQFF. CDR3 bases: TGTGCCAGCAGCTGGGGGGGTACGGCGGGAGAGAATGAGCAGTTCTTC.

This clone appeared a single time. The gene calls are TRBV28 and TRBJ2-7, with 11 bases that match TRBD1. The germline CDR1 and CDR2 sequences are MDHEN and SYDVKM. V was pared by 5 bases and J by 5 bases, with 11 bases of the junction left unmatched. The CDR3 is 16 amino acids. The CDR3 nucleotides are TGTGCCAGCAGTGGGGACAGGGGGGTCTCTAGGAACGAGCAGTACTTC. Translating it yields CASSGDRGVSRNEQYF.

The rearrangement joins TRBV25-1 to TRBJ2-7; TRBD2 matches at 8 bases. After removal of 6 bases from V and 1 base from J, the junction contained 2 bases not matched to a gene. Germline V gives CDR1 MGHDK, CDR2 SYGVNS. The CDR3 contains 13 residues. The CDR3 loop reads CASSVAGSYEQYF. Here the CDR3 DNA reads TGTGCCAGCAGCGTAGCGGGATCCTACGAGCAGTACTTC.

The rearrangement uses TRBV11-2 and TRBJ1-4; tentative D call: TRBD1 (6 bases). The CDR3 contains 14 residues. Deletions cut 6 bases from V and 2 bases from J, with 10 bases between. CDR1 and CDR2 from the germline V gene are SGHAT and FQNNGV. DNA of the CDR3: TGTGCCAGCAGGCCACAGGGCACTAATGAAAAACTGTTTTTT. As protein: CASRPQGTNEKLFF.

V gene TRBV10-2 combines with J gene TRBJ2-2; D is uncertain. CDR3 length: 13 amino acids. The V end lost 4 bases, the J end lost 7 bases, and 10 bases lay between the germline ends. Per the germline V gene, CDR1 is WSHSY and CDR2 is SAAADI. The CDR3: CASSVSFIGELFF. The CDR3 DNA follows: TGCGCCAGCAGTGTATCTTTTATCGGGGAGCTGTTTTTT.

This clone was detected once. In DNA form, the CDR3 reads TGTGCCAGCTCACCGTCCAGGGTGGGTGAAAAACTGTTTTTT. Encoded protein: CASSPSRVGEKLFF. The gene calls are TRBV18 and TRBJ1-4, with D maybe TRBD1 (5 bases). The CDR3 loop spans 14 amino acids. Trimming shortened V by 3 bases and J by 7 bases, and 12 bases separated the two germline ends. Germline loops: CDR1 KGHSH, CDR2 LQKENI. The full variable domain, its missing parts supplied by reference TRBV18 and TRBJ1-4, is NAGVMQNPRHLVRRRGQEARLRCSPMKGHSHVYWYRQLPEEGLKFMVYLQKENIIDESGMPKERFSAEFPKEGPSILRIQQVVRGDSAAYFCASSPSRVGEKLFFGSGTQLSVL.

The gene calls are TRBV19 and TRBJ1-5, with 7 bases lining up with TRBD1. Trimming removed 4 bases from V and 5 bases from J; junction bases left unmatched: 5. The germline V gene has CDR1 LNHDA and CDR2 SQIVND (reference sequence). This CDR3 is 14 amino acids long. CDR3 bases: TGTGCCAGTAGTAGCGGGGACAGATATCAGCCCCAGCATTTT. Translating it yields CASSSGDRYQPQHF.

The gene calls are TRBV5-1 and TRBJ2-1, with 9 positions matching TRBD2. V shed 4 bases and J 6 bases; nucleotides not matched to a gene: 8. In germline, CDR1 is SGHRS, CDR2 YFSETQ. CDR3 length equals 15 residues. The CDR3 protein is CASSMLAGFINEQFF. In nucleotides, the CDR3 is TGCGCCAGCAGCATGCTAGCGGGATTTATCAATGAGCAGTTCTTC.

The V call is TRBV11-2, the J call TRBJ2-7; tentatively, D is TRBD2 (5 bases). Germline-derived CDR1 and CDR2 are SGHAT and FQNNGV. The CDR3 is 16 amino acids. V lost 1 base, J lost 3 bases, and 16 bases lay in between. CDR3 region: CASSLVVPLGNYEQYF. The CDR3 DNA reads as TGTGCCAGCAGCTTAGTTGTCCCCCTCGGGAACTACGAGCAGTACTTC. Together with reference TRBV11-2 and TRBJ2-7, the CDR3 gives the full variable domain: EAGVAQSPRYKIIEKRQSVAFWCNPISGHATLYWYQQILGQGPKLLIQFQNNGVVDDSQLPKDRFSAERLKGVDSTLKIQPAKLEDSAVYLCASSLVVPLGNYEQYFGPGTRLTVT.

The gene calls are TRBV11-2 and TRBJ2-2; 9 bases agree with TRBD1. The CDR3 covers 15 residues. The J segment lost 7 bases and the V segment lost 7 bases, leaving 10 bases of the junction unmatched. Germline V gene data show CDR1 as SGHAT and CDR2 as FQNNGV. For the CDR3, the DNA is TGTGCCAGCAAAACCGGGACAGGGACGTTCGGGGAGCTGTTTTTT. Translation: CASKTGTGTFGELFF.

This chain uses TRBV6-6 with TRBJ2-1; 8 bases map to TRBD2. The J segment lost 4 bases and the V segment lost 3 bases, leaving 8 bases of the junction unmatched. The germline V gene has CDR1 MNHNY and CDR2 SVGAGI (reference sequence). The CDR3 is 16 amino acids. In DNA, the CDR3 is TGTGCCAGCAGTTATCCCCTAGCGGGTGGATACAATGAGCAGTTCTTC. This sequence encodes CASSYPLAGGYNEQFF.

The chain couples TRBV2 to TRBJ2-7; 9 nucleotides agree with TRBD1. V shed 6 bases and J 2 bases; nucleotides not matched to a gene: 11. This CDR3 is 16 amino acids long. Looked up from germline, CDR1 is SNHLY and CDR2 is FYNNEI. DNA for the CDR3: TGTGCCAGCAGCGGGACAGGGCCCCCTTCCCCCTACGAGCAGTACTTC. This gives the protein CASSGTGPPSPYEQYF.

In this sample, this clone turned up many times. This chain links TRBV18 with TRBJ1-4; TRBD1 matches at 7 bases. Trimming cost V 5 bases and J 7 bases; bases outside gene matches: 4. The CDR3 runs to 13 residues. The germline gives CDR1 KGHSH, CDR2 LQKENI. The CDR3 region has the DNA TGTGCCAGCTCAACGGGACAGCTTGAAAAACTGTTTTTT. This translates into CASSTGQLEKLFF.

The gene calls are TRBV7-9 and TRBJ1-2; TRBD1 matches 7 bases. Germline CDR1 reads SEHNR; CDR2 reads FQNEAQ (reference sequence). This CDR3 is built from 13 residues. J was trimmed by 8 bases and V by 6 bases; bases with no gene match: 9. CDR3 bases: TGTGCCAGCAGACCCGACAGGGTGGACGGCTACACCTTC. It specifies CASRPDRVDGYTF.

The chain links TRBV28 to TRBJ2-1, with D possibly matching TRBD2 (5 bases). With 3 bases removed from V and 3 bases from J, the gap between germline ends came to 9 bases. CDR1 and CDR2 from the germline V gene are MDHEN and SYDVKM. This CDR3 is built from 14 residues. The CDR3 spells CASSFISVYNEQFF. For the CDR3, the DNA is TGTGCCAGCAGTTTCATTAGCGTCTACAATGAGCAGTTCTTC.

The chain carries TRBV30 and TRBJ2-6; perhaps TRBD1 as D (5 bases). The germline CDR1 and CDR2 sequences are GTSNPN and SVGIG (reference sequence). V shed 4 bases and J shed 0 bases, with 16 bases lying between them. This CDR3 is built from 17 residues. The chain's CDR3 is CAWTSLITGSGANVLTF. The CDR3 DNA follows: TGTGCCTGGACCTCCCTGATAACAGGCTCTGGGGCCAACGTCCTGACTTTC. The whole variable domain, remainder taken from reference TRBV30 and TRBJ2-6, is SQTIHQWPATLVQPVGSPLSLECTVEGTSNPNLYWYRQAAGRGLQLLFYSVGIGQISSEVPQNLSASRPQDRQFILSSKKLLLSDSGFYLCAWTSLITGSGANVLTFGAGSRLTVL.